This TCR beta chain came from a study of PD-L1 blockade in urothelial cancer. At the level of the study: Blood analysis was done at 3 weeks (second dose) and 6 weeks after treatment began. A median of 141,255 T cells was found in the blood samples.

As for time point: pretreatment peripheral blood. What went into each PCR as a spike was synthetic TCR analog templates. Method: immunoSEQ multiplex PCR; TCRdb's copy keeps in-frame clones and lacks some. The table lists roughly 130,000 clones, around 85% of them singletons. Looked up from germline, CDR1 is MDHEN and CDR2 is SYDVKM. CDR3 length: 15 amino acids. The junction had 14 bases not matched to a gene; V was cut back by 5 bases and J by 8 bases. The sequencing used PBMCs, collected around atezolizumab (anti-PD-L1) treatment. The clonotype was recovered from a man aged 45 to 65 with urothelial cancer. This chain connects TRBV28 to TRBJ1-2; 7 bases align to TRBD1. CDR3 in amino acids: CASSLSQGELRGYTF. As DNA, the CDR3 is TGTGCCAGCAGTCTCTCGCAGGGGGAGCTTCGGGGCTACACCTTC.